Listed below are T cell receptor beta chains from one sample, sequenced in a study of identifying expanded T cells in peripheral blood. Only in-frame clones appear in the TCRdb table, and some are missing; sequencing was by immunoSEQ multiplex PCR. Here the sample spans over 90,000 clones, approximately 88% being singletons. Material for sequencing was blood. These receptors were obtained from a person between 18 and 75 years old in good health. Both conserved end residues are part of each CDR3. The D gene is left open where the match is weak. Rows may omit the clone size; those that give it use once, few, many or a size class.

v_gene: TRBV5-1; d_gene: NA; j_gene: TRBJ1-5; abundance: once; CDR3nt: TGCGCCAGCAGCTTGGAGGGGTTAGGTCAGCCCCAGCATTTT; CDR3aa: CASSLEGLGQPQHF
v_gene: TRBV10-3; d_gene: NA; j_gene: TRBJ1-1; abundance: NA; CDR3nt: TGTGCCATCAGTGAAACCGTGTGGAGAACTGAAGCTTTCTTT; CDR3aa: CAISETVWRTEAFF
v_gene: TRBV5-1; d_gene: TRBD2; j_gene: TRBJ2-1; abundance: NA; CDR3nt: TGCGCCAGCAGCTTCCTAGCGGGATCTGGCGAGCAGTTCTTC; CDR3aa: CASSFLAGSGEQFF
v_gene: TRBV29-1; d_gene: TRBD1; j_gene: TRBJ1-1; abundance: NA; CDR3nt: TGCAGCGTTCAGCAGTTCGGGACAGGGACGAGCACTGAAGCTTTCTTT; CDR3aa: CSVQQFGTGTSTEAFF
v_gene: TRBV15; d_gene: NA; j_gene: TRBJ2-6; abundance: NA; CDR3nt: TGTGCCACCAGCAGAGGCCCCGGGTTCTCTGGGGCCAACGTCCTGACTTTC; CDR3aa: CATSRGPGFSGANVLTF
v_gene: TRBV5-6; d_gene: TRBD1; j_gene: TRBJ2-3; abundance: once; CDR3nt: TGTGCCAGCAGCGCACAGGGGGCAACGGCAGATACGCAGTATTTT; CDR3aa: CASSAQGATADTQYF
v_gene: TRBV7-9; d_gene: NA; j_gene: TRBJ2-2; abundance: NA; CDR3nt: NA; CDR3aa: CASSFLWIENTGELFF
v_gene: TRBV27; d_gene: NA; j_gene: TRBJ2-7; abundance: NA; CDR3nt: TGTGCCAGCAGTTTCGCGGCCACCTACGAGCAGTACTTC; CDR3aa: CASSFAATYEQYF
v_gene: TRBV7-8; d_gene: TRBD1; j_gene: TRBJ1-5; abundance: NA; CDR3nt: TGTGCCAGCAGCTTAGAAGGGAACAGGGGGAATCAGCCCCAGCATTTT; CDR3aa: CASSLEGNRGNQPQHF
v_gene: TRBV4-2; d_gene: NA; j_gene: TRBJ2-7; abundance: NA; CDR3nt: TGTGCCAGCAGCCTGAACCGGGACTTTGGCGAGCAGTACTTC; CDR3aa: CASSLNRDFGEQYF
v_gene: TRBV5-6; d_gene: NA; j_gene: TRBJ2-7; abundance: NA; CDR3nt: TGTGCCAGCAGCTTGGAAAGACGGAGAATTTTCCACGAGCAGTACTTC; CDR3aa: CASSLERRRIFHEQYF
v_gene: TRBV21-1; d_gene: NA; j_gene: TRBJ1-5; abundance: NA; CDR3nt: TGTGCCAGCATTGTTGCCCGACAGGGTCTCAATCAGCCCCAGCATTTT; CDR3aa: CASIVARQGLNQPQHF
v_gene: TRBV25-1; d_gene: NA; j_gene: TRBJ2-5; abundance: once; CDR3nt: TGTGCCGCATCAGGGAATTGGGAGACCCAGTACTTC; CDR3aa: CAASGNWETQYF
v_gene: TRBV14; d_gene: NA; j_gene: TRBJ1-2; abundance: NA; CDR3nt: TGTGCCAGCAGCTCGAGAGCGGCACAAAACTATGGCTACACCTTC; CDR3aa: CASSSRAAQNYGYTF
v_gene: TRBV5-1; d_gene: NA; j_gene: TRBJ1-3; abundance: NA; CDR3nt: TGCGCCAGCAAGGTTGCAGGGGCAGAAAACACCATATATTTT; CDR3aa: CASKVAGAENTIYF
v_gene: TRBV27; d_gene: TRBD1; j_gene: TRBJ2-7; abundance: few; CDR3nt: TGTGCCAGCAGTTCATCAGGGGGACAGTCCTACGAGCAGTACTTC; CDR3aa: CASSSSGGQSYEQYF
v_gene: TRBV5-1; d_gene: TRBD2; j_gene: TRBJ2-7; abundance: once; CDR3nt: TGCGCCAGCAGCCTAGGGGCAGTAGCGGGGGGGCGGTCCGCCTACGAGCAGTACTTC; CDR3aa: CASSLGAVAGGRSAYEQYF
v_gene: TRBV4-1; d_gene: NA; j_gene: TRBJ2-2; abundance: once; CDR3nt: TGCGCCAGCAGCCGGACAAAAAACACCAGGGAGCTGTTTTTT; CDR3aa: CASSRTKNTRELFF
v_gene: TRBV9; d_gene: NA; j_gene: TRBJ2-3; abundance: NA; CDR3nt: TGTGCCAGCTCCAAAGAGCGTCGATCCGATACGCAGTATTTT; CDR3aa: CASSKERRSDTQYF
v_gene: TRBV6-5; d_gene: NA; j_gene: TRBJ1-4; abundance: NA; CDR3nt: TGTGCCAGCAGTTACGGTCCAGGACTAACTAATGAAAAACTGTTTTTT; CDR3aa: CASSYGPGLTNEKLFF
v_gene: TRBV11-3; d_gene: NA; j_gene: TRBJ1-1; abundance: NA; CDR3nt: TGTGCCAGCAGCCTAGGAAAGAACACTGAAGCTTTCTTT; CDR3aa: CASSLGKNTEAFF
v_gene: TRBV28; d_gene: NA; j_gene: TRBJ2-1; abundance: NA; CDR3nt: TGTGCCAGCAGCCGTGGGGGGAACTACAATGAGCAGTTCTTC; CDR3aa: CASSRGGNYNEQFF
v_gene: TRBV7-2; d_gene: NA; j_gene: TRBJ2-3; abundance: NA; CDR3nt: TGTGCCAGCAGCCCGACCGGGGCACGTGCAGATACGCAGTATTTT; CDR3aa: CASSPTGARADTQYF
v_gene: TRBV28; d_gene: TRBD2; j_gene: TRBJ2-7; abundance: NA; CDR3nt: TGTGCCAGCAAACTTACTAGCGGCTTTCTCTACGAGCAGTACTTC; CDR3aa: CASKLTSGFLYEQYF
v_gene: TRBV5-4; d_gene: NA; j_gene: TRBJ2-7; abundance: once; CDR3nt: TGTGCCAGTCTCCGGGACAACTCCTACGAGCAGTACTTC; CDR3aa: CASLRDNSYEQYF
v_gene: TRBV18; d_gene: NA; j_gene: TRBJ2-7; abundance: NA; CDR3nt: TGTGCCAGCTCACTCGGACTATACGAAGACGAGCAGTACTTC; CDR3aa: CASSLGLYEDEQYF
v_gene: TRBV27; d_gene: NA; j_gene: TRBJ2-7; abundance: NA; CDR3nt: TGTGCCAGCTCCGATAGGGGCTACGAGCAGTACTTC; CDR3aa: CASSDRGYEQYF
v_gene: TRBV11-3; d_gene: TRBD1; j_gene: TRBJ2-7; abundance: NA; CDR3nt: TGTGCCAGCAGCCCGTCGAGGGGGCTCTCCTACGAGCAGTACTTC; CDR3aa: CASSPSRGLSYEQYF
v_gene: TRBV10-3; d_gene: NA; j_gene: TRBJ2-5; abundance: few; CDR3nt: TGTGCCATCAATAGGGCGTACCAAGAGACCCAGTACTTC; CDR3aa: CAINRAYQETQYF
v_gene: TRBV6-1; d_gene: NA; j_gene: TRBJ1-2; abundance: NA; CDR3nt: TGTGCCAGCAGTGAAGATAGGGAATATGGCTACACCTTC; CDR3aa: CASSEDREYGYTF
v_gene: TRBV29-1; d_gene: NA; j_gene: TRBJ2-3; abundance: NA; CDR3nt: TGCAGCGTTTTCTCGACTACCTCAGATACGCAGTATTTT; CDR3aa: CSVFSTTSDTQYF
v_gene: TRBV18; d_gene: NA; j_gene: TRBJ2-4; abundance: NA; CDR3nt: TGTGCCAGCTCACCACAGGGGGTGGCAAAAAACATTCAGTACTTC; CDR3aa: CASSPQGVAKNIQYF
v_gene: TRBV25-1; d_gene: TRBD2; j_gene: TRBJ2-1; abundance: once; CDR3nt: TGTGCCAGCAGTGACTTAGCGGGGGCCTACAATGAGCAGTTCTTC; CDR3aa: CASSDLAGAYNEQFF
v_gene: TRBV7-9; d_gene: NA; j_gene: TRBJ1-3; abundance: NA; CDR3nt: TGTGCCAGCAGCTTCGGGACGGACTCTGGAAACACCATATATTTT; CDR3aa: CASSFGTDSGNTIYF
v_gene: TRBV5-8; d_gene: NA; j_gene: TRBJ1-2; abundance: NA; CDR3nt: TGTGCCAGCAGCCCCCGGACGGGGGGAAGGGCCTATGGCTACACCTTC; CDR3aa: CASSPRTGGRAYGYTF
v_gene: TRBV15; d_gene: NA; j_gene: TRBJ1-1; abundance: NA; CDR3nt: TGTGCCACCAGCAGCCGAGGGGGAGGGTACCTTGAAGCTTTCTTT; CDR3aa: CATSSRGGGYLEAFF
v_gene: TRBV2; d_gene: TRBD1; j_gene: TRBJ2-7; abundance: NA; CDR3nt: TGTGCCAGCAGCGCACAGGGGGCGGTCTACGAGCAGTACTTC; CDR3aa: CASSAQGAVYEQYF
v_gene: TRBV6-1; d_gene: TRBD2; j_gene: TRBJ2-7; abundance: NA; CDR3nt: TGTGCCAGCAGCGTACAGCGGGACGGTAGCTACGAGCAGTACTTC; CDR3aa: CASSVQRDGSYEQYF
v_gene: TRBV27; d_gene: NA; j_gene: TRBJ2-1; abundance: NA; CDR3nt: TGTGCCAGCAGTACCCTATACAATGAGCAGTTCTTC; CDR3aa: CASSTLYNEQFF
v_gene: TRBV15; d_gene: NA; j_gene: TRBJ1-5; abundance: NA; CDR3nt: TGTGCCACCAGCAGAGAAGTGCATAGCAATCAGCCCCAGCATTTT; CDR3aa: CATSREVHSNQPQHF
v_gene: TRBV5-1; d_gene: NA; j_gene: TRBJ2-5; abundance: once; CDR3nt: TGCGCCAGCAGCTTGGATCGGGGAGGCAGGCGGGAGACCCAGTACTTC; CDR3aa: CASSLDRGGRRETQYF
v_gene: TRBV5-1; d_gene: NA; j_gene: TRBJ2-7; abundance: NA; CDR3nt: TGCGCCAGCAGCTTGGCGGCGACCCATGGTGTACCCTACGAGCAGTACTTC; CDR3aa: CASSLAATHGVPYEQYF
v_gene: TRBV7-7; d_gene: TRBD2; j_gene: TRBJ2-1; abundance: NA; CDR3nt: TGTGCCAGCAGCTTAGGGACTAGCGGCCTCGGGGAGCAGTTCTTC; CDR3aa: CASSLGTSGLGEQFF
v_gene: TRBV7-2; d_gene: NA; j_gene: TRBJ2-7; abundance: NA; CDR3nt: TGTGCCAGCAGCTTCGGAGGGCACTACGAGCAGTACTTC; CDR3aa: CASSFGGHYEQYF
v_gene: TRBV10-3; d_gene: NA; j_gene: TRBJ2-7; abundance: once; CDR3nt: TGTGCCATCAGTGAACCGGGAGATAGCTCCTACGAGCAGTACTTC; CDR3aa: CAISEPGDSSYEQYF
v_gene: TRBV16; d_gene: NA; j_gene: TRBJ1-1; abundance: once; CDR3nt: TGTGCCAGCAGCCAAGGAGGGGCAAACACTGAAGCTTTCTTT; CDR3aa: CASSQGGANTEAFF
v_gene: TRBV2; d_gene: NA; j_gene: TRBJ2-2; abundance: NA; CDR3nt: TGTGCCAGCAGCCTTAGCGGAGCTCAGAACACCGGGGAGCTGTTTTTT; CDR3aa: CASSLSGAQNTGELFF
v_gene: TRBV14; d_gene: NA; j_gene: TRBJ1-6; abundance: many; CDR3nt: TGTGCCAGCAGCCAAGGGGGGCAGGCCAATTCACCCCTCCACTTT; CDR3aa: CASSQGGQANSPLHF
v_gene: TRBV6-5; d_gene: NA; j_gene: TRBJ2-7; abundance: NA; CDR3nt: TGTGCCAGCAGTCCCGGAGGGGGTGCCTACGAGCAGTACTTC; CDR3aa: CASSPGGGAYEQYF
v_gene: TRBV30; d_gene: TRBD1; j_gene: TRBJ1-4; abundance: NA; CDR3nt: TGTGCCTGGACCAGGGGGCCTCATGAAAAACTGTTTTTT; CDR3aa: CAWTRGPHEKLFF
v_gene: TRBV21-1; d_gene: NA; j_gene: TRBJ2-1; abundance: once; CDR3nt: TGTGCCAGCTGGTTACAATATTTCTACAATGAGCAGTTCTTC; CDR3aa: CASWLQYFYNEQFF
v_gene: TRBV6-4; d_gene: NA; j_gene: TRBJ2-7; abundance: NA; CDR3nt: TGTGCCAGCAGTGAGGGCAGGGATTACGAGCAGTACTTC; CDR3aa: CASSEGRDYEQYF